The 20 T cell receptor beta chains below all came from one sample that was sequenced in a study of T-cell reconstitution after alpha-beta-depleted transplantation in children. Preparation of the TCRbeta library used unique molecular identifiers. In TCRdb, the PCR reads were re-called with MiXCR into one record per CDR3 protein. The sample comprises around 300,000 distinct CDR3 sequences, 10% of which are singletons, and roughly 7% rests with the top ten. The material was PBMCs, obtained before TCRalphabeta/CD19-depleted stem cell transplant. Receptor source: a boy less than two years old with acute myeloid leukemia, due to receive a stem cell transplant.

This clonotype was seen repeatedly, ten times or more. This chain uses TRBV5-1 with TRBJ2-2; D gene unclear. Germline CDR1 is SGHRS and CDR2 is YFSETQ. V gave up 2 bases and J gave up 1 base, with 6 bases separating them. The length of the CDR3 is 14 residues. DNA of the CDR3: TGCGCCAGCAGCTTCTTACAGAACACCGGGGAGCTGTTTTTT. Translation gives CASSFLQNTGELFF.

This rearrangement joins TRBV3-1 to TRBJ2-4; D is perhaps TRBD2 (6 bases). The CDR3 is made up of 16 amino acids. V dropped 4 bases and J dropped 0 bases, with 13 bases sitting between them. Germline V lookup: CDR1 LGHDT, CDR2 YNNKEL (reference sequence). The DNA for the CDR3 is TGTGCCAGCAGCCCCCAGGAGGGTCTAGCCAAAAACATTCAGTACTTC. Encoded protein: CASSPQEGLAKNIQYF.

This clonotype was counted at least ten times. The CDR3 region has the DNA TGTGCCAGCGGACTAGCGGGAGGATCGTCCTACAATGAGCAGTTCTTC. Protein product: CASGLAGGSSYNEQFF. The chain has TRBV5-6 and TRBJ2-1; 14 bases map to TRBD2. Germline CDR1 is SGHDT and CDR2 is YYEEEE. V dropped 7 bases and J dropped 1; count of bases not matched to a gene: 4. The CDR3 has 16 residues.

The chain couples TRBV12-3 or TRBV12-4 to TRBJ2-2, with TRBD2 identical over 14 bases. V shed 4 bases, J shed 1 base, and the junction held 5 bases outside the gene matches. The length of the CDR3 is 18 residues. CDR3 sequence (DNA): TGTGCCAGCAGTTCTCCGGGACTAGCGGGAGAGAACACCGGGGAGCTGTTTTTT. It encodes CASSSPGLAGENTGELFF.

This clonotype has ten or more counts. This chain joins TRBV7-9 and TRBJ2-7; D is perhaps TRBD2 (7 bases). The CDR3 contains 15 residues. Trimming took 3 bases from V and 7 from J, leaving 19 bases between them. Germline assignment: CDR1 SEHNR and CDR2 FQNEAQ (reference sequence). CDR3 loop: CASSLEGDYGSEQYF. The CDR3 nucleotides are TGTGCCAGCAGCTTGGAGGGGGACTACGGGTCGGAGCAGTACTTC.

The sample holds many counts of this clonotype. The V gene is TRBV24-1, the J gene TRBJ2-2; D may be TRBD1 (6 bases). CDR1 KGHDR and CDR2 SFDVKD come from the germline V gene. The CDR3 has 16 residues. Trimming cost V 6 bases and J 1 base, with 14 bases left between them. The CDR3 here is CATSRNGQLNTGELFF. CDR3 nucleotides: TGTGCCACCAGTAGGAACGGACAGTTGAACACCGGGGAGCTGTTTTTT.

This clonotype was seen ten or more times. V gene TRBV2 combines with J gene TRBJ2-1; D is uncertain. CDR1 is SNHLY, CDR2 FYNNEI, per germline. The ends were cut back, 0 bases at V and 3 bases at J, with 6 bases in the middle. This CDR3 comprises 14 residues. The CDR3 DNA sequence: TGTGCCAGCAGTGAAGCGACCATCTACAATGAGCAGTTCTTC. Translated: CASSEATIYNEQFF.

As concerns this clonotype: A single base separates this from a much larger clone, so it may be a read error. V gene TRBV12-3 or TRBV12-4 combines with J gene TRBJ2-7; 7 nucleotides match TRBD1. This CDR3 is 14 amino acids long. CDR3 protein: CASSAWDSSYVQYF. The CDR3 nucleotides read TGTGCCAGCAGTGCGTGGGACAGTTCCTACGTGCAGTACTTC.

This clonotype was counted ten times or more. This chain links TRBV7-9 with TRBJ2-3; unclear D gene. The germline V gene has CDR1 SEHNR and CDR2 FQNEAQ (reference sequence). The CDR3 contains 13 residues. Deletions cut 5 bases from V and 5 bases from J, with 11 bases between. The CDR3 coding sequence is TGTGCCAGCAGCCCCCTTAGGAGAGATACGCAGTATTTT. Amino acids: CASSPLRRDTQYF. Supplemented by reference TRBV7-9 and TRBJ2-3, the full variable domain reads DTGVSQNPRHKITKRGQNVTFRCDPISEHNRLYWYRQTLGQGPEFLTYFQNEAQLEKSRLLSDRFSAERPKGSFSTLEIQRTEQGDSAMYLCASSPLRRDTQYFGPGTRLTVL.

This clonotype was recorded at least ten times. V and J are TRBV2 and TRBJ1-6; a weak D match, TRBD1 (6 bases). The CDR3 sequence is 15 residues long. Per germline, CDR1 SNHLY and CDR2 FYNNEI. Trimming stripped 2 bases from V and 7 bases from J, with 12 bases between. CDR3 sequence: CASSELDRLNSPLHF. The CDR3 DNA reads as TGTGCCAGCAGTGAATTGGACAGACTGAATTCACCCCTCCACTTT. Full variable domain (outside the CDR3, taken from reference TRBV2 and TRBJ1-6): EPEVTQTPSHQVTQMGQEVILRCVPISNHLYFYWYRQILGQKVEFLVSFYNNEISEKSEIFDDQFSVERPDGSNFTLKIRSTKLEDSAMYFCASSELDRLNSPLHFGNGTRLTVT.

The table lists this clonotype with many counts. The CDR3 loop reads CSVSGELETQYF. The CDR3 DNA sequence: TGCAGCGTCTCAGGGGAATTAGAGACCCAGTACTTC. The chain has TRBV29-1 and TRBJ2-5, with D possibly matching TRBD1 (6 bases). The germline V gene has CDR1 SQVTM and CDR2 ANQGSEA. The CDR3 sequence is 12 residues long. Trimming removed 6 bases from V and 4 bases from J, with 12 bases in between.

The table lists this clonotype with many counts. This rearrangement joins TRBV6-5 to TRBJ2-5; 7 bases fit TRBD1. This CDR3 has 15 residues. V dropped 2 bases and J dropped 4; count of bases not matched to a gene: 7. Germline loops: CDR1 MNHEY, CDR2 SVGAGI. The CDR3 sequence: CASSYRDRVGETQYF. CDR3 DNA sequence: TGTGCCAGCAGTTACCGAGACAGGGTGGGAGAGACCCAGTACTTC.

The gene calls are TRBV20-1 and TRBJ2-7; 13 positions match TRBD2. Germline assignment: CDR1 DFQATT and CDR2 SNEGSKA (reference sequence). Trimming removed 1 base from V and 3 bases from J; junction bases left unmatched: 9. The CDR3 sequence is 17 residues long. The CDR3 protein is CSARVPSGTSGNYEQYF. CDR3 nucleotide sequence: TGCAGTGCTAGAGTCCCGTCGGGGACTAGCGGGAACTACGAGCAGTACTTC.

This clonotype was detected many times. CDR3 sequence reads: CASRFVAGDLTDTQYF. The CDR3 nucleotides read TGTGCCAGCAGATTCGTAGCGGGGGACCTCACAGATACGCAGTATTTT. The J gene is TRBJ2-3, the V gene TRBV7-2; TRBD2 matches 9 bases. The CDR3 has 16 residues. Losses at the gene ends were 6 bases for V and 2 bases for J; bases not matched to a gene: 9. CDR1 is SGHTA and CDR2 is FQGNSA in the germline V gene.

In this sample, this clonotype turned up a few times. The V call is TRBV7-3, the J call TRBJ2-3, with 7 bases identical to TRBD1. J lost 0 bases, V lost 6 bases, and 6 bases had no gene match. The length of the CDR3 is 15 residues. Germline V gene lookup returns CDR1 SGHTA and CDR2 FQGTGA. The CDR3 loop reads CASRRGGLSTDTQYF. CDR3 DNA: TGTGCCAGCAGGAGAGGGGGCCTCAGCACAGATACGCAGTATTTT. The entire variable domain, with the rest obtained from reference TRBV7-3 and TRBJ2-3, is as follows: GAGVSQTPSNKVTEKGKYVELRCDPISGHTALYWYRQSLGQGPEFLIYFQGTGAADDSGLPNDRFFAVRPEGSVSTLKIQRTERGDSAVYLCASRRGGLSTDTQYFGPGTRLTVL.

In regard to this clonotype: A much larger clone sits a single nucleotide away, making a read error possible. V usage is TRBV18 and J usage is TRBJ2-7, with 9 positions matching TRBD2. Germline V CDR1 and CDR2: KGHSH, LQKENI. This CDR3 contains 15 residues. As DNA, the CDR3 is TGTGCCAGCTCACCGGGGACTAGCAAGCGCTACGAGAAGTACTTC. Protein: CASSPGTSKRYEKYF. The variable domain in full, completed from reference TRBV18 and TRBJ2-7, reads NAGVMQNPRHLVRRRGQEARLRCSPMKGHSHVYWYRQLPEEGLKFMVYLQKENIIDESGMPKERFSAEFPKEGPSILRIQQVVRGDSAAYFCASSPGTSKRYEKYFGPGTRLTVT.

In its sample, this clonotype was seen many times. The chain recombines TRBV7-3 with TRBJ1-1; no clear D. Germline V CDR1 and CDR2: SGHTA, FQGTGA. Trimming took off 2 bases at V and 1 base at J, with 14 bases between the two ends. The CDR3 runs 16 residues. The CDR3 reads CASSLQGTVRNTEAFF. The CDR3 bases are TGTGCCAGCAGCTTACAAGGCACTGTACGGAACACTGAAGCTTTCTTT.

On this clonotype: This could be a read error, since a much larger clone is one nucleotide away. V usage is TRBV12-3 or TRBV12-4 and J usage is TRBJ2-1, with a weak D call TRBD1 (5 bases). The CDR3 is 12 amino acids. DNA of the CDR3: TGTGCCAGCAGCCAGGGAAACAATGAGCGGTTCTTC. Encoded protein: CASSQGNNERFF.

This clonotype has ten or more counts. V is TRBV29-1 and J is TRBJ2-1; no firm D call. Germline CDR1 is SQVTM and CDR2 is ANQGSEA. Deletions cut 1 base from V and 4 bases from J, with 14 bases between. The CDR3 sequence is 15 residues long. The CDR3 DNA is TGCAGCGTTGAAGGGGGTGACTCAATATACAATGAGCAGTTCTTC. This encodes CSVEGGDSIYNEQFF.

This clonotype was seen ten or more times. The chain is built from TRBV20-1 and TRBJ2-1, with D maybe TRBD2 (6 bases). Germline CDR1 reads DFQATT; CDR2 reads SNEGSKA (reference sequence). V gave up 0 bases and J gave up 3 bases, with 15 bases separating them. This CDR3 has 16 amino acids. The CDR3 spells CSARDSGVTFYNEQFF. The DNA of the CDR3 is TGCAGTGCTAGAGATAGCGGAGTAACCTTCTACAATGAGCAGTTCTTC.